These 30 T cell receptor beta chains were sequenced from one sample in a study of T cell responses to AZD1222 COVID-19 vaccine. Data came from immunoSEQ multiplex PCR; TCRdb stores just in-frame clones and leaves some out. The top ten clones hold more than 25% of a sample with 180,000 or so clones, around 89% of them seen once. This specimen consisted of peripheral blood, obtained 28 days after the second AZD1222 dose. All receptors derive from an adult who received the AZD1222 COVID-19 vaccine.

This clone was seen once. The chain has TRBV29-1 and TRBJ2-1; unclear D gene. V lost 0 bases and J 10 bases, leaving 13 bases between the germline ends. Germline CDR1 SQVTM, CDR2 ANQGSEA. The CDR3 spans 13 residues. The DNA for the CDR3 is TGCAGCGTTGAAGACGGAACCCACGGCGAGCAGTTCTTC. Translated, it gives CSVEDGTHGEQFF.

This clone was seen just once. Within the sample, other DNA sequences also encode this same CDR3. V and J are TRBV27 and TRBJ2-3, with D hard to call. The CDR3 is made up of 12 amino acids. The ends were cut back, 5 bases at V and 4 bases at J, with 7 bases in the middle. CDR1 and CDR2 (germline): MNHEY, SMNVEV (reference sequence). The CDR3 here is CASSSAADTQYF. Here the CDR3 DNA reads TGTGCCAGCAGTAGCGCCGCAGATACGCAGTATTTT.

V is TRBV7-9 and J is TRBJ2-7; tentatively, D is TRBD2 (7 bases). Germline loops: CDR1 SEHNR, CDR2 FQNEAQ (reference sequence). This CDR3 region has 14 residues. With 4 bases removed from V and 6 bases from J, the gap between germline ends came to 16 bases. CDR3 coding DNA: TGTGCCAGCAGCTGGGAGGGGGGCCTACGCGAGCAGTACTTC. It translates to CASSWEGGLREQYF.

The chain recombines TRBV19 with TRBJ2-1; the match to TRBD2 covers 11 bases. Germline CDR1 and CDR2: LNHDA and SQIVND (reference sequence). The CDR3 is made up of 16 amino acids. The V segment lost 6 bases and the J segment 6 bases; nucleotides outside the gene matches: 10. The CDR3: CASRNIAGGPSNEQFF. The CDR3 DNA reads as TGTGCCAGTAGGAATATAGCGGGAGGGCCTTCCAATGAGCAGTTCTTC.

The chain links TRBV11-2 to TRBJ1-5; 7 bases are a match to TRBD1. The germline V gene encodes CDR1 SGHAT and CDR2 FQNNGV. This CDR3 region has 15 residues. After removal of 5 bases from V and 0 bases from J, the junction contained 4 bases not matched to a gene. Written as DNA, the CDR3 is TGTGCCAGCAGCCCTCACAGGGGTAGCAATCAGCCCCAGCATTTT. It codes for CASSPHRGSNQPQHF.

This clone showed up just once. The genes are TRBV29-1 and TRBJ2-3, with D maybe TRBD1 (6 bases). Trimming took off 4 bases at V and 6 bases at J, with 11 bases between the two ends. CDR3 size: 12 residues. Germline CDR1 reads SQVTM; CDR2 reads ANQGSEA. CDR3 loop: CSVVRGADTQYF. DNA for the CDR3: TGCAGCGTTGTCAGGGGAGCGGATACGCAGTATTTT.

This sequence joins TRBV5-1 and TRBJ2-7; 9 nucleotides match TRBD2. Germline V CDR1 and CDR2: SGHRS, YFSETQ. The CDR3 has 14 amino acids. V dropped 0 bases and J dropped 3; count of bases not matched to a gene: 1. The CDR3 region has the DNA TGCGCCAGCAGCTTGGATAGCGGGAGCTACGAGCAGTACTTC. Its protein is CASSLDSGSYEQYF.

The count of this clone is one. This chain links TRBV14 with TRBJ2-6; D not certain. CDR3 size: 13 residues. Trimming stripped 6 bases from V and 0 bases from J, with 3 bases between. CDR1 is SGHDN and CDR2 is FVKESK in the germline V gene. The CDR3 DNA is TGTGCCAGCAGAAGCTCTGGGGCCAACGTCCTGACTTTC. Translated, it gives CASRSSGANVLTF.

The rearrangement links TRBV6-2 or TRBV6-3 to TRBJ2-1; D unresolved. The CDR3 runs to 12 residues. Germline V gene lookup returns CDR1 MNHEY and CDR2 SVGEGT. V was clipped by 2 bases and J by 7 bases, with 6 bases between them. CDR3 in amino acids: CASSYEENEQFF. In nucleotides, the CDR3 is TGTGCCAGCAGTTACGAGGAGAATGAGCAGTTCTTC.

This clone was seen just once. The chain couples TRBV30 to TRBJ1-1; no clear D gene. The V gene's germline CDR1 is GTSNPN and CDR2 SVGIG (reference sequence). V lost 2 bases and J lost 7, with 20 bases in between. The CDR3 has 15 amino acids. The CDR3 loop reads CAWSPKPASAGEAFF. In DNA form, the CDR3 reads TGTGCCTGGAGTCCCAAACCGGCCTCGGCGGGTGAAGCTTTCTTT.

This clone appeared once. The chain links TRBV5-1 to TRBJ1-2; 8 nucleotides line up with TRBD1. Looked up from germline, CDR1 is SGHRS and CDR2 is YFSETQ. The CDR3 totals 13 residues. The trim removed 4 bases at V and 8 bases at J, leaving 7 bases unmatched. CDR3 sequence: CASSPGTGVGYTF. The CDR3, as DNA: TGCGCCAGCAGCCCTGGGACAGGAGTCGGCTACACCTTC.

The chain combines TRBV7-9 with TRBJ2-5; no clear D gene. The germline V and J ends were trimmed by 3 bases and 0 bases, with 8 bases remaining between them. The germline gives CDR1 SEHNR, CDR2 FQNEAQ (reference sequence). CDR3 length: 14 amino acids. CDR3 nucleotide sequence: TGTGCCAGCAGCTTGAATGGGTACCAAGAGACCCAGTACTTC. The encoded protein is CASSLNGYQETQYF. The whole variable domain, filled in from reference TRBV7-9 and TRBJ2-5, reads DTGVSQNPRHKITKRGQNVTFRCDPISEHNRLYWYRQTLGQGPEFLTYFQNEAQLEKSRLLSDRFSAERPKGSFSTLEIQRTEQGDSAMYLCASSLNGYQETQYFGPGTRLLVL.

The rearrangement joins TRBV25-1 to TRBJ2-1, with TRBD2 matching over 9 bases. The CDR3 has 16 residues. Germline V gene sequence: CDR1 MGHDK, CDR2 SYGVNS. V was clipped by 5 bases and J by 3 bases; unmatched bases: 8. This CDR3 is CASSTQTSGYYNEQFF. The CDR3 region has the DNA TGTGCCAGCAGTACCCAGACTAGCGGCTACTACAATGAGCAGTTCTTC.

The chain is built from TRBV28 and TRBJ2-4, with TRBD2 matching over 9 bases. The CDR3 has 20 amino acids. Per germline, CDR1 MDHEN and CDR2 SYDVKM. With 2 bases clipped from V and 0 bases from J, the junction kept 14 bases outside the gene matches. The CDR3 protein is CASSLTGYSGSVGAKNIQYF. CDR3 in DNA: TGTGCCAGCAGTTTAACAGGGTATAGCGGGAGTGTTGGAGCCAAAAACATTCAGTACTTC. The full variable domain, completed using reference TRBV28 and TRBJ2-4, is DVKVTQSSRYLVKRTGEKVFLECVQDMDHENMFWYRQDPGLGLRLIYFSYDVKMKEKGDIPEGYSVSREKKERFSLILESASTNQTSMYLCASSLTGYSGSVGAKNIQYFGAGTRLSVL.

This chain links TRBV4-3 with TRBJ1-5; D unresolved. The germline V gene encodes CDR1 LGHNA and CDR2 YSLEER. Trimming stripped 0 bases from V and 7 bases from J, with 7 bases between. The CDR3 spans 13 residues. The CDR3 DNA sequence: TGCGCCAGCAGCCAAGATGAGGGCCAGCCCCAGCATTTT. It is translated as CASSQDEGQPQHF.

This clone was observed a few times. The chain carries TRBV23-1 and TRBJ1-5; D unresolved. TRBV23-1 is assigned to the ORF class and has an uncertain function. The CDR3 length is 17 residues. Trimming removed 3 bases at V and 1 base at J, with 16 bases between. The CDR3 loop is CASSQSTASKSNQPQHF. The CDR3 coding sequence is TGCGCCAGCAGTCAGTCGACGGCAAGCAAGAGCAATCAGCCCCAGCATTTT.

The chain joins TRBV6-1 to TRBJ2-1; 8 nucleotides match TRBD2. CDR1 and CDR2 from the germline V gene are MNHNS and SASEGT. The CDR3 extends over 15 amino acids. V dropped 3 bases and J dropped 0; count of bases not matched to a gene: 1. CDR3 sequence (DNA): TGTGCCAGCAGTGAGAGCGGGAGCTCCTACAATGAGCAGTTCTTC. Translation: CASSESGSSYNEQFF.

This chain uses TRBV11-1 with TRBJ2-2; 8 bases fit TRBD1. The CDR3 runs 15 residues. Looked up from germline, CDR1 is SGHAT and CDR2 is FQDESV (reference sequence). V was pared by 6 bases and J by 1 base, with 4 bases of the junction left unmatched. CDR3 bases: TGTGCCAGCAGTGAGGGACAGGTGAACACCGGGGAGCTGTTTTTT. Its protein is CASSEGQVNTGELFF. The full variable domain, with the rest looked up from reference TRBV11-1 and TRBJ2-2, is EAEVAQSPRYKITEKSQAVAFWCDPISGHATLYWYRQILGQGPELLVQFQDESVVDDSQLPKDRFSAERLKGVDSTLKIQPAELGDSAMYLCASSEGQVNTGELFFGEGSRLTVL.

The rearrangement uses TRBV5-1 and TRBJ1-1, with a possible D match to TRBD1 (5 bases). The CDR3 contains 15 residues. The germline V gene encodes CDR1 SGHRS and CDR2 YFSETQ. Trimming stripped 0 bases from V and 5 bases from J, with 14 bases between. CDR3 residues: CASSLARTFETEAFF. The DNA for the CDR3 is TGCGCCAGCAGCTTGGCCCGGACATTCGAGACTGAAGCTTTCTTT.

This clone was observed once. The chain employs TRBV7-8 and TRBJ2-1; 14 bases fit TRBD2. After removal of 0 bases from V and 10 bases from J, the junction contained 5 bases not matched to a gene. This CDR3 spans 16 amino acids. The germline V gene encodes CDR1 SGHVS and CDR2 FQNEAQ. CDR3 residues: CASSLAGLAGVGEQFF. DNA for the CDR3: TGTGCCAGCAGCTTAGCGGGACTAGCGGGAGTTGGAGAGCAGTTCTTC.

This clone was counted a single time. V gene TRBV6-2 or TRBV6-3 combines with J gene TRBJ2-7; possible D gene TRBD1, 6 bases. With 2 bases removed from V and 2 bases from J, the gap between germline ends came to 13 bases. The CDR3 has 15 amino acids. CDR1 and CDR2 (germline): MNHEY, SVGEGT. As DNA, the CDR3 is TGTGCCAGCAGTTACCGGCAGGGGTCACCCTACGAGCAGTACTTC. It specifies CASSYRQGSPYEQYF.

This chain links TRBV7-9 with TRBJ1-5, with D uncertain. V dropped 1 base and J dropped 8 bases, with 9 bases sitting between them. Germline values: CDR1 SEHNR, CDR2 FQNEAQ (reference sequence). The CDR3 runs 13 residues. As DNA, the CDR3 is TGTGCCAGCAGCTTAGGCCTCGCCGAGCCCCAGCATTTT. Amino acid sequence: CASSLGLAEPQHF.

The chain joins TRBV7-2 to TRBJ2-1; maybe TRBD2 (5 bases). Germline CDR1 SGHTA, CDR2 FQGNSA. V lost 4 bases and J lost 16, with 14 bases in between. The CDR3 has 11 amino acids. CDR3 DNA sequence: TGTGCCAGCAGCTCGTCGGGGATCCTATTCTTC. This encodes CASSSSGILFF.

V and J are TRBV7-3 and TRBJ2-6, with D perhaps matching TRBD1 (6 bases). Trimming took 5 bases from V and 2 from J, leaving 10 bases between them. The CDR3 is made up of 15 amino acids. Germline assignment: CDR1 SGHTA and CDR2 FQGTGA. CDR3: CASSPDSAGANVLTF. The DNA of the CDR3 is TGTGCCAGCAGCCCGGACAGTGCTGGGGCCAACGTCCTGACTTTC.

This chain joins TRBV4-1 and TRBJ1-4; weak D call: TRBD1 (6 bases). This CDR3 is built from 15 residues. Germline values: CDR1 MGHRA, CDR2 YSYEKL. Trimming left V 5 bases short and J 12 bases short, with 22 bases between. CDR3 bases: TGCGCCAGCAGCTTGACCACAGCAGGGGCTCGGGAACTGTTTTTT. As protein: CASSLTTAGARELFF.

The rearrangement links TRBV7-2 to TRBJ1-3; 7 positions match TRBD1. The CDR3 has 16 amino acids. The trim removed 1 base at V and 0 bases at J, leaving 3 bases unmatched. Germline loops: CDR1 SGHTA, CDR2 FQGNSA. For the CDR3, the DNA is TGTGCCAGCAGCTTAGGTGCAGGGGGCTCTGGAAACACCATATATTTT. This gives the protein CASSLGAGGSGNTIYF.

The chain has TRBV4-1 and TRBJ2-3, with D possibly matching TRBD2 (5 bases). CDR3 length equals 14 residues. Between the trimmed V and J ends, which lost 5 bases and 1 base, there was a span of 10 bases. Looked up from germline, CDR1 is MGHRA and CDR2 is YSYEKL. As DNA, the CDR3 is TGCGCCAGCAGCTCCCTTAGCGGCACAGATACGCAGTATTTT. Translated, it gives CASSSLSGTDTQYF.

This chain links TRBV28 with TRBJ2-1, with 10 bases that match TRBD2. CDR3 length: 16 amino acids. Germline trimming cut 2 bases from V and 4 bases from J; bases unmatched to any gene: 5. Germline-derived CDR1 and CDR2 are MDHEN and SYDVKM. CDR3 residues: CASSLIAGGNYNEQFF. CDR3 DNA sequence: TGTGCCAGCAGTTTAATAGCGGGAGGAAATTACAATGAGCAGTTCTTC. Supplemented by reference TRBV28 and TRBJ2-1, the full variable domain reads DVKVTQSSRYLVKRTGEKVFLECVQDMDHENMFWYRQDPGLGLRLIYFSYDVKMKEKGDIPEGYSVSREKKERFSLILESASTNQTSMYLCASSLIAGGNYNEQFFGPGTRLTVL.

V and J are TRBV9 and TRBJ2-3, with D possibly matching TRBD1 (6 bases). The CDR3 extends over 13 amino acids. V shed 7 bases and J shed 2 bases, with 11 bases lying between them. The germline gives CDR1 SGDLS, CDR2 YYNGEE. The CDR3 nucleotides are TGTGCCAGCTCCGACAGGAACACAGATACGCAGTATTTT. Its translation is CASSDRNTDTQYF.

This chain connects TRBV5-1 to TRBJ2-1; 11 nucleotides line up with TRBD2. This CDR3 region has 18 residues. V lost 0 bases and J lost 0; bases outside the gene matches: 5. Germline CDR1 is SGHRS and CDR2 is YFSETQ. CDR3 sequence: CASSLGVTSGSSYNEQFF. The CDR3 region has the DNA TGCGCCAGCAGCTTGGGCGTAACTAGCGGGAGCTCCTACAATGAGCAGTTCTTC. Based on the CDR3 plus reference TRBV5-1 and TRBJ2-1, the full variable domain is KAGVTQTPRYLIKTRGQQVTLSCSPISGHRSVSWYQQTPGQGLQFLFEYFSETQRNKGNFPGRFSGRQFSNSRSEMNVSTLELGDSALYLCASSLGVTSGSSYNEQFFGPGTRLTVL.